These 20 T cell receptor beta chains were all obtained from the same sample, sequenced in a study of shared clonotypes between healthy human individuals. The assay was immunoSEQ multiplex PCR, and TCRdb's table has in-frame clones only and misses some. The table has about 2.5 million clones, 85% to 95% seen once; the top ten hold 0.3% to 0.4%. Sequenced sample: naive CD4+ T cells from PBMCs. Subset defined: CD45RA+ positively selected. These receptors came from a man aged 18-30 years in good health. Some clones in this sample may be carry-over from other donors' samples.

The J gene is TRBJ2-1, the V gene TRBV19; 11 nucleotides agree with TRBD2. This CDR3 comprises 14 residues. Germline CDR1 and CDR2: LNHDA and SQIVND (reference sequence). J lost 14 bases, V lost 5 bases, and 11 bases had no gene match. The CDR3 protein is CASSGASGRPRKFF. CDR3 nucleotides: TGTGCCAGTAGTGGGGCTAGCGGGAGGCCCCGGAAGTTCTTC.

The chain recombines TRBV9 with TRBJ2-7; TRBD2 matches at 8 bases. Germline values: CDR1 SGDLS, CDR2 YYNGEE. Trimming took 6 bases from V and 5 from J; bases not matched to a gene: 10. CDR3 length: 14 amino acids. The CDR3 DNA follows: TGTGCCAGCACCAAATCGGGGGGGAGCCACGAGCAGTACTTC. This encodes CASTKSGGSHEQYF.

A note on this clone: Different DNA sequences within this sample yield the same CDR3. The V gene is TRBV28, the J gene TRBJ2-5; D is ambiguous. This CDR3 is built from 12 residues. Germline V lookup: CDR1 MDHEN, CDR2 SYDVKM. Trimming removed 6 bases at V and 4 bases at J, with 9 bases between. The CDR3 sequence is CASSPRRETQYF. The CDR3 DNA is TGTGCCAGCAGCCCCAGGAGAGAGACCCAGTACTTC.

The chain couples TRBV14 to TRBJ2-5; D is unresolved. Trimming pared 2 bases from V and 2 bases from J, leaving 15 bases between. The germline CDR1 and CDR2 sequences are SGHDN and FVKESK. This CDR3 is 16 amino acids long. In nucleotides, the CDR3 is TGTGCCAGCAGCCAAATAATTTCCCGACTTCAAGAGACCCAGTACTTC. It encodes CASSQIISRLQETQYF. The entire variable domain, with the rest obtained from reference TRBV14 and TRBJ2-5, is as follows: EAGVTQFPSHSVIEKGQTVTLRCDPISGHDNLYWYRRVMGKEIKFLLHFVKESKQDESGMPNNRFLAERTGGTYSTLKVQPAELEDSGVYFCASSQIISRLQETQYFGPGTRLLVL.

The chain is built from TRBV19 and TRBJ2-1; the match to TRBD2 covers 13 bases. Germline CDR1 LNHDA, CDR2 SQIVND (reference sequence). This CDR3 comprises 17 residues. V lost 3 bases and J lost 1; bases outside the gene matches: 3. This chain's CDR3 is CASSIRTSGGSYNEQFF. The CDR3 DNA follows: TGTGCCAGTAGTATTCGGACTAGCGGGGGTTCCTACAATGAGCAGTTCTTC.

V and J are TRBV9 and TRBJ2-6; 9 nucleotides align to TRBD1. There are 17 residues in the CDR3. In germline, CDR1 is SGDLS, CDR2 YYNGEE. V shed 0 bases, J shed 2 bases, and the junction held 3 bases outside the gene matches. Here the CDR3 DNA reads TGTGCCAGCAGCGTAGGGACAGGGGTTCCTGGGGCCAACGTCCTGACTTTC. Amino acid sequence: CASSVGTGVPGANVLTF.

The chain employs TRBV5-1 and TRBJ2-1; the match to TRBD1 covers 8 bases. This CDR3 region has 15 residues. Germline V CDR1 and CDR2: SGHRS, YFSETQ. J was trimmed by 6 bases and V by 4 bases; bases with no gene match: 9. This CDR3 reads CASSMDRVGVNEQFF. In DNA, the CDR3 is TGCGCCAGCAGCATGGACAGGGTGGGGGTCAATGAGCAGTTCTTC.

Here the CDR3 reads CASSDRTSGSYNEQFF. CDR3 bases: TGTGCCAGCAGTGACAGGACTAGCGGGAGTTACAATGAGCAGTTCTTC. This chain uses TRBV6-1 with TRBJ2-1, with 13 positions matching TRBD2. V trimming: 3 bases; J trimming: 4 bases; junction bases outside the gene matches: 3. The CDR3 extends over 16 amino acids. In germline, CDR1 is MNHNS, CDR2 SASEGT.

This chain joins TRBV28 and TRBJ1-2, with D unclear. This CDR3 comprises 16 residues. The germline V and J ends were trimmed by 5 bases and 3 bases, with 19 bases remaining between them. Germline CDR1 and CDR2: MDHEN and SYDVKM. The CDR3 spells CASSLLIRNTYYGYTF. The CDR3 DNA follows: TGTGCCAGCAGTCTCTTGATCAGGAACACCTACTATGGCTACACCTTC.

As regards this clone: One end of the junction does not line up with germline, which may come from a read error. V and J are TRBV18 and TRBJ1-5; no reliable D call. Germline V gene sequence: CDR1 KGHSH, CDR2 LQKENI. CDR3 length: 16 amino acids. The CDR3 DNA is TGTGCCAGCTCACCAGACGCCCAGCTCCGCAATCGGCCCCAGCATTTT. This encodes CASSPDAQLRNRPQHF.

The chain links TRBV2 to TRBJ2-3; TRBD2 is a possible D gene (5 bases). Per germline, CDR1 SNHLY and CDR2 FYNNEI. The CDR3 extends over 12 amino acids. V dropped 11 bases and J dropped 2 bases, with 11 bases sitting between them. CDR3 sequence reads: CAGSTTTDTQYF. For the CDR3, the DNA is TGTGCCGGATCGACTACCACAGATACGCAGTATTTT.

This chain links TRBV6-1 with TRBJ2-7; TRBD1 is a possible D gene (6 bases). Germline V CDR1 and CDR2: MNHNS, SASEGT. The CDR3 has 13 amino acids. Trimming took off 2 bases at V and 3 bases at J, with 8 bases between the two ends. The CDR3 sequence: CASSENRVYEQYF. The CDR3 bases are TGTGCCAGCAGTGAAAACAGGGTCTACGAGCAGTACTTC.

As to this clone: In the same sample, other DNA sequences code for this CDR3. The chain carries TRBV6-1 and TRBJ1-2; maybe TRBD1 (5 bases). Germline V gene sequence: CDR1 MNHNS, CDR2 SASEGT. The V end lost 1 base, the J end lost 2 bases, and 8 bases lay between the germline ends. There are 14 residues in the CDR3. This chain's CDR3 is CASSEVGGNYGYTF. The CDR3 bases are TGTGCCAGCAGTGAAGTCGGGGGAAACTATGGCTACACCTTC.

This sequence joins TRBV25-1 and TRBJ2-1; D is possibly TRBD2 (5 bases). This CDR3 spans 13 amino acids. V lost 7 bases and J 6 bases, leaving 13 bases between the germline ends. Germline assignment: CDR1 MGHDK and CDR2 SYGVNS. In DNA, the CDR3 is TGTGCCAGCAATAGAGGGCCGTCCAATGAGCAGTTCTTC. Protein sequence: CASNRGPSNEQFF.

The V and J genes are TRBV7-2 and TRBJ2-5, with 14 bases fitting TRBD2. This CDR3 region has 15 residues. V was pared by 5 bases and J by 4 bases, with 3 bases of the junction left unmatched. Germline CDR1 is SGHTA and CDR2 is FQGNSA. The CDR3 nucleotides are TGTGCCAGCAGCGAAGGGACTAGCGGGAGAGAGACCCAGTACTTC. This translates into CASSEGTSGRETQYF.

J is TRBJ1-2 and V is TRBV4-3; 8 nucleotides line up with TRBD1. This CDR3 is built from 16 residues. J gave up 6 bases and V 3 bases, and 12 bases lay outside the gene matches. Germline values: CDR1 LGHNA, CDR2 YSLEER. CDR3 residues: CASSHGQGALSNGYTF. The DNA for the CDR3 is TGCGCCAGCAGCCATGGGCAGGGGGCGCTTAGTAATGGCTACACCTTC.

The V and J genes are TRBV7-6 and TRBJ2-3, with 9 bases identical to TRBD2. CDR1 is SGHVS, CDR2 FNYEAQ, per germline. V lost 5 bases and J lost 1; bases outside the gene matches: 7. The CDR3 covers 16 residues. CDR3 DNA sequence: TGTGCCAGCAGCCTCGGACTAGCGAGCGGCACAGATACGCAGTATTTT. Encoded protein: CASSLGLASGTDTQYF.

This chain links TRBV30 with TRBJ2-5; D is perhaps TRBD1 (6 bases). Trimming removed 2 bases at V and 5 bases at J, with 12 bases between. Germline V gene sequence: CDR1 GTSNPN, CDR2 SVGIG (reference sequence). The CDR3 is made up of 13 amino acids. This chain's CDR3 is CAWSSGVGETQYF. The CDR3 nucleotides read TGTGCCTGGAGTTCAGGGGTCGGGGAGACCCAGTACTTC.

The chain couples TRBV7-2 to TRBJ1-4; D not certain. Trimming stripped 3 bases from V and 8 bases from J, with 19 bases between. CDR1 and CDR2 from the germline V gene are SGHTA and FQGNSA. The CDR3 has 16 amino acids. In nucleotides, the CDR3 is TGTGCCAGCAGCTTGGATCCGGCGACAAGTCTAGAAAAACTGTTTTTT. Encoded protein: CASSLDPATSLEKLFF.

The chain combines TRBV10-2 with TRBJ2-7, with D hard to call. V lost 6 bases, J lost 0 bases, and 12 bases lay in between. CDR1 and CDR2 (germline): WSHSY, SAAADI. This CDR3 is built from 14 residues. The CDR3 spells CASRDTPSSYEQYF. As DNA, the CDR3 is TGCGCCAGCAGAGATACTCCGAGCTCCTACGAGCAGTACTTC.